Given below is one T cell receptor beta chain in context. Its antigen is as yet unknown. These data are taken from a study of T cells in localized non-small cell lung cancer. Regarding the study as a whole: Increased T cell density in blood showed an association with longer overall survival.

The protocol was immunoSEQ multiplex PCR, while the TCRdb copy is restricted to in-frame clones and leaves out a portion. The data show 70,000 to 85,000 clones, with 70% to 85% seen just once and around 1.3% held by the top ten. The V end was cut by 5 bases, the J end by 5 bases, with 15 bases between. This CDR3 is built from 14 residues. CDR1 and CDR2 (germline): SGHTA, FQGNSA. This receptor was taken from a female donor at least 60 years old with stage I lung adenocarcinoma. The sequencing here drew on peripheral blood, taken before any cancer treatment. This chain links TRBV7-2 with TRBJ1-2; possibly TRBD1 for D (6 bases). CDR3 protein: CASSPQTGGYGYTF. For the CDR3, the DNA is TGTGCCAGCAGCCCCCAGACAGGCGGGTATGGCTACACCTTC.